This record covers a single T cell receptor beta chain. What it binds is not known. The source of the sample is a study of T cell therapy after organ transplantation. The wider study: Responders numbered eight and nonresponders two among approximately ten patients. Across 2 to 6 intravenous infusions, patients got a median of 1.92 x 10^8 CMV-specific T cells.

Study-wide points: Post-therapy reconstitution appeared to include transferred and endogenous clonotypes. Lower pretherapy CD8 clonality went with larger post-therapy fold change.

Data came from immunoSEQ multiplex PCR; TCRdb stores just in-frame clones and leaves some out. The sample shows approximately 22,000 clones, 84% of them seen only once. Germline lookup yields CDR1 LNHDA and CDR2 SQIVND (reference sequence). Deletions cut 5 bases from V and 0 bases from J, with 10 bases between. The CDR3 is 14 residues long. Time point: 20-29 weeks after completion of therapy. The chain joins TRBV19 to TRBJ1-1; D is uncertain. The material sequenced was CD8+ T cells from blood, taken after autologous CMV-specific T cell therapy. This sequence was found in a human patient who had received a solid organ transplant and had CMV disease. A share of the T cells may be of graft donor origin. CDR3 residues: CASSVGSMNTEAFF. CDR3 nucleotide sequence: TGTGCCAGTAGTGTAGGATCCATGAACACTGAAGCTTTCTTT.